This is a list of T cell receptor beta chains from one sample in a study of response to subunit inactivated influenza vaccine. TCRdb reprocessed the RT-PCR reads via MiXCR and lists one record per CDR3 protein. The sample holds 300,000 to 350,000 distinct CDR3 sequences, just over 20% seen once. The sample was PBMCs from blood, taken 21 months after vaccination. The receptor source for this set is a man aged 50 to 69 who received an inactivated influenza vaccine. CDR3s include the opening cysteine and the closing phenylalanine or tryptophan. A D gene is named only where the DNA matches it firmly. The size field is filled for only some rows; it gives once, few, many or a size class.

d_gene	len	v_gene	abundance	j_gene	CDR3nt	CDR3aa
NA	12	TRBV29-1	few	TRBJ2-7	TGCAGCGTTGGGGACACCATCTACGAGCAGTACTTC	CSVGDTIYEQYF
NA	15	TRBV6-2/TRBV6-3	many	TRBJ1-1	TGTGCCAGCAGTTACTCGGGTATTCGGGCAGCGAGAGCTTTCTTT	CASSYSGIRAARAFF
TRBD2	15	TRBV7-9	NA	TRBJ2-3	TGTGCCAGCAGCTTAGGGGGACTAGCGGTCGATACGCAGTATTTT	CASSLGGLAVDTQYF
NA	14	TRBV28	NA	TRBJ2-5	TGTGCCAGCAGTATCCGACGGGAACTCGCGACCCAGTACTTC	CASSIRRELATQYF
NA	14	TRBV15	NA	TRBJ1-2	TGTGCCACCAGCAGAGTAGGGGACGGCTATGGCTACACCTTC	CATSRVGDGYGYTF
NA	13	TRBV10-1	NA	TRBJ2-7	TGCGCCAGCAGTGATTCTAGACATCACGAGCAGTACTTC	CASSDSRHHEQYF
NA	14	TRBV12-3/TRBV12-4	NA	TRBJ2-3	TGTGCCAGCTGTCAAGCGGGTTACACAGATACGCAGTATTTT	CASCQAGYTDTQYF
NA	14	TRBV5-1	NA	TRBJ2-7	TGCGCCAGCAGCGTAAGGTCGATGGCGGGCGAGCAGTACTTC	CASSVRSMAGEQYF
NA	13	TRBV7-9	few	TRBJ2-3	TGTGCCAGCAGGCCACCAGGCACAGATACGCAGTATTTT	CASRPPGTDTQYF
TRBD1	14	TRBV29-1	NA	TRBJ2-5	TGCAGCGTGATGGACAGGGAGTACCAAGAGACCCAGTACTTC	CSVMDREYQETQYF
NA	15	TRBV7-9	NA	TRBJ1-2	TGTGCCAGCAGCTTAATGACCTCCCGGGGTGATGGCTACACCTTC	CASSLMTSRGDGYTF
TRBD1	15	TRBV5-1	many	TRBJ1-1	TGCGCCAGCAGCTTGGTAACAGGGGGCATAACTGAAGCTTTCTTT	CASSLVTGGITEAFF
NA	16	TRBV18	few	TRBJ2-2	TGTGCCAGCTCACCACCAGGGCAGAGGAACACCGGGGAGCTGTTTTTT	CASSPPGQRNTGELFF
TRBD1	13	TRBV29-1	few	TRBJ1-1	TGCAGCGCCATAACCACAGGGGCGACTGAAGCTTTCTTT	CSAITTGATEAFF
NA	15	TRBV11-2	few	TRBJ2-7	TGTGCCAGCAGCTTAGAGGGGGATATTCAGGGGGAGCAGTACTTC	CASSLEGDIQGEQYF
NA	14	TRBV5-1	few	TRBJ2-1	TGCGCCAGCAGCAGCCAGGGTATGGTCAATGAGCAGTTCTTC	CASSSQGMVNEQFF
TRBD2	15	TRBV5-1	NA	TRBJ2-7	TGCGCCAGCAGCTTGGCGCTAGCGGGAGGCGGGGAGCAGTACTTC	CASSLALAGGGEQYF
NA	14	TRBV7-8	many	TRBJ1-5	TGTGCCAGCAGCTTAGACAGGAGGAATCAGCCCCAGCATTTT	CASSLDRRNQPQHF
NA	16	TRBV10-3	many	TRBJ2-7	TGTGCCATCAGTCTGTTGGAGGCGGGTAGCTCCTACGAGCAGTACTTC	CAISLLEAGSSYEQYF
NA	15	TRBV12-3/TRBV12-4	few	TRBJ2-2	TGTGCCAGCAGCCGCGGGCGGGCTAGAACCGGGGAGCTGTTTTTT	CASSRGRARTGELFF
TRBD1	17	TRBV7-9	few	TRBJ2-1	TGTGCCAGCAGCTCGTCCCATCGGACAGGGGACGGGAATGAGCAGTTCTTC	CASSSSHRTGDGNEQFF
TRBD1	14	TRBV5-1	few	TRBJ1-2	TGCGCCAGCAGCTTGGACAGGGGGCATGGTGGCTACACCTTC	CASSLDRGHGGYTF
NA	16	TRBV20-1	NA	TRBJ1-1	TGCAGTGCTAGTATAATAGGACGGGGATTGAACACTGAAGCTTTCTTT	CSASIIGRGLNTEAFF
TRBD1	14	TRBV5-6	NA	TRBJ1-3	TGTGCCAGCAGCTCTAGGGGGCTCGGAAACACCATATATTTT	CASSSRGLGNTIYF
NA	15	TRBV5-1	NA	TRBJ2-5	TGCGCCAGCAGCTTTTACATACTGTACCAAGAGACCCAGTACTTC	CASSFYILYQETQYF
TRBD1	15	TRBV7-2	few	TRBJ1-6	TGTGCCAGCAGCTCCGGACAGGGGTTTTATTCACCCCTCCACTTT	CASSSGQGFYSPLHF
NA	15	TRBV5-1	many	TRBJ1-3	TGCGCCAGCAGCTTCGAAGATACCTCTGGAAACACCATATATTTT	CASSFEDTSGNTIYF
TRBD1	16	TRBV29-1	NA	TRBJ1-1	TGCAGCGGCCGGGACAGGGGACAGGGAGGGAACACTGAAGCTTTCTTT	CSGRDRGQGGNTEAFF
TRBD2	15	TRBV29-1	NA	TRBJ2-5	TGCAGCGTGAGGGTAACTAGCGGGCCGCAAGAGACCCAGTACTTC	CSVRVTSGPQETQYF
NA	14	TRBV5-1	once	TRBJ2-7	TGCGCCAGCAGCGGCAACAGGAGAGCCTACGAGCAGTACTTC	CASSGNRRAYEQYF
TRBD1	14	TRBV7-2	NA	TRBJ1-2	TGTGCCAGCAGACGCCCGGGACAGGGCGTGGGCTACACCTTC	CASRRPGQGVGYTF
NA	14	TRBV20-1	NA	TRBJ2-3	TGCAGTGCTAGAGATTGGGACTTAGGAGATACGCAGTATTTT	CSARDWDLGDTQYF
NA	14	TRBV5-1	few	TRBJ1-1	TGCGCCAGCAGCGGACTGACAGGGAACACTGAAGCTTTCTTT	CASSGLTGNTEAFF
NA	13	TRBV3-1	NA	TRBJ1-6	TGTGCCAGCAGCCAAGAGCGGGGAAGGGCCCTCCACTTT	CASSQERGRALHF
TRBD1	15	TRBV7-2	NA	TRBJ2-3	TGTGCCAGCAGCCGACAGGGTTCCGACACAGATACGCAGTATTTT	CASSRQGSDTDTQYF
TRBD1	13	TRBV6-2/TRBV6-3	once	TRBJ2-3	TGTGCCAGCAGCGGGACAGTTATAGATACGCAGTATTTT	CASSGTVIDTQYF